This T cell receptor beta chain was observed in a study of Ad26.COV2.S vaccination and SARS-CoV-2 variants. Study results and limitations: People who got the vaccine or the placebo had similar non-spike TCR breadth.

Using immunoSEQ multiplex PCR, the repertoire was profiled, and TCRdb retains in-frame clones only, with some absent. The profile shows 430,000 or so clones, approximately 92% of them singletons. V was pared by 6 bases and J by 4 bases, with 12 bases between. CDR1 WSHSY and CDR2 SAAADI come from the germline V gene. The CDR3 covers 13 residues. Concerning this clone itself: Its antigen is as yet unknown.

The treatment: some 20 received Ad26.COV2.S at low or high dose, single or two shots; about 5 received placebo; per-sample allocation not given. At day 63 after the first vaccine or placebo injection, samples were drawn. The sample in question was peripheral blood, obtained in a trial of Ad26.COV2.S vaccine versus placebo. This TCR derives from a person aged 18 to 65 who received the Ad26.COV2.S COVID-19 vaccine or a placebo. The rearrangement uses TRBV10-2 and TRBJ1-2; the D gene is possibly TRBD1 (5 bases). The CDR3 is CASRDTGSYGYTF. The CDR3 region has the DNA TGCGCCAGCAGGGATACAGGTTCCTATGGCTACACCTTC.